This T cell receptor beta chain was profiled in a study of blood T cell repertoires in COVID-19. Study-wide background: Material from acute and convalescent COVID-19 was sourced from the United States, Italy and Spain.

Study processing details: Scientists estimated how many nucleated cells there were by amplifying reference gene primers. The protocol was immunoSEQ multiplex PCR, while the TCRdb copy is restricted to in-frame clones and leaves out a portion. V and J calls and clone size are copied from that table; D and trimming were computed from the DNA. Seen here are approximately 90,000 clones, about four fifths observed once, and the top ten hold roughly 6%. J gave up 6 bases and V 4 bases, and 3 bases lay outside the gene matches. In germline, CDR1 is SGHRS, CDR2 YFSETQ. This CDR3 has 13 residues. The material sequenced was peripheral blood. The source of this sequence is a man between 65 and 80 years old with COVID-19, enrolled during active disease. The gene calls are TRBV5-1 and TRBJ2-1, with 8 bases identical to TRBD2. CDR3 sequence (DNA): TGCGCCAGCAGCCCGGGGACTAGCAATGAGCAGTTCTTC. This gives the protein CASSPGTSNEQFF. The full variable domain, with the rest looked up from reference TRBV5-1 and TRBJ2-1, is KAGVTQTPRYLIKTRGQQVTLSCSPISGHRSVSWYQQTPGQGLQFLFEYFSETQRNKGNFPGRFSGRQFSNSRSEMNVSTLELGDSALYLCASSPGTSNEQFFGPGTRLTVL.